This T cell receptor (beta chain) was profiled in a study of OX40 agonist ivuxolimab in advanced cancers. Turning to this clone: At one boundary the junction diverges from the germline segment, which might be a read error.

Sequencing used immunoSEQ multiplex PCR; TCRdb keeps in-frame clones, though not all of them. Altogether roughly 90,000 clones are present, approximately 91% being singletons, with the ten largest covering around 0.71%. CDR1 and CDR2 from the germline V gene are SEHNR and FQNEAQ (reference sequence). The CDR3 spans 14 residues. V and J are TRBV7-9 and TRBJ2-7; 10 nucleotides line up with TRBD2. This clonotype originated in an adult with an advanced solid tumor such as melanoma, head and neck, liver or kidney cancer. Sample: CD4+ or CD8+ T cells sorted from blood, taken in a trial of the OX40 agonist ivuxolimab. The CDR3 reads CASSSSGSGYEQYF. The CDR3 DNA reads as TGTGCCAGCAGCTCTAGCGGGAGCGGGTACGAGCAGTACTTT.